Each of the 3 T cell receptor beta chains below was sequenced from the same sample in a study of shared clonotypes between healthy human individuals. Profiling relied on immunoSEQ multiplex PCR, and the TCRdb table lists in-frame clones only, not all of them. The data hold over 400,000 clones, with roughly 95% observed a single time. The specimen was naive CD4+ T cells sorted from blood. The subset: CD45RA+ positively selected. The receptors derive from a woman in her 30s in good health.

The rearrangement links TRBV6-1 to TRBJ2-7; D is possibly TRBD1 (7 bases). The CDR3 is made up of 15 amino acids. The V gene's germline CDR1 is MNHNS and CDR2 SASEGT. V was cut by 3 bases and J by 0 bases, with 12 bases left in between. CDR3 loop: CASSERQGLSYEQYF. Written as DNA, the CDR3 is TGTGCCAGCAGTGAGAGACAGGGACTCTCCTACGAGCAGTACTTC.

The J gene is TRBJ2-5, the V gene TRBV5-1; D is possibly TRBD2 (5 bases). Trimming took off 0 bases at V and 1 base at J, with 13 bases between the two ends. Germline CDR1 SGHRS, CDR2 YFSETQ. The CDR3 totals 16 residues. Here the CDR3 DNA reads TGCGCCAGCAGCTTGGCAACTAGGAGCGGCCAAGAGACCCAGTACTTC. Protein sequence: CASSLATRSGQETQYF.

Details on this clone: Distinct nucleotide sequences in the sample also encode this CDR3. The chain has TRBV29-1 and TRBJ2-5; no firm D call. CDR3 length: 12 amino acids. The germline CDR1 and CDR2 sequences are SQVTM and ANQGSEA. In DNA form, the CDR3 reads TGCAGTGCTCTGGCAGCACAAGAGACCCAGTACTTC. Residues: CSALAAQETQYF.